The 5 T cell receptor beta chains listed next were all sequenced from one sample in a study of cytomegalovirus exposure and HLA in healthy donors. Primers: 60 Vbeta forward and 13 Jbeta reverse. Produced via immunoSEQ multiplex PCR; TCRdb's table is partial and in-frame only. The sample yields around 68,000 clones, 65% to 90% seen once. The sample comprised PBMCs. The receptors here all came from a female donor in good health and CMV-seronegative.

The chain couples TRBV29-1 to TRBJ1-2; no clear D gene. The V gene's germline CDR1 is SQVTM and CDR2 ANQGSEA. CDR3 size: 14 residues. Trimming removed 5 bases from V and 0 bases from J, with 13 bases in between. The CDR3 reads CSVTQSLANYGYTF. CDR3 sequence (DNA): TGCAGCGTTACCCAATCGTTAGCTAACTATGGCTACACCTTC.

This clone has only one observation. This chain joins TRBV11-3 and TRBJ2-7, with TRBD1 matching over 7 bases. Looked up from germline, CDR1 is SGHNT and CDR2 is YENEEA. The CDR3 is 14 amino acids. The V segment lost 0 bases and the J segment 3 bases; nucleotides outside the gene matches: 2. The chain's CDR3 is CASSLEGQSYEQYF. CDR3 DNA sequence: TGTGCCAGCAGCTTAGAGGGACAGAGCTACGAGCAGTACTTC.

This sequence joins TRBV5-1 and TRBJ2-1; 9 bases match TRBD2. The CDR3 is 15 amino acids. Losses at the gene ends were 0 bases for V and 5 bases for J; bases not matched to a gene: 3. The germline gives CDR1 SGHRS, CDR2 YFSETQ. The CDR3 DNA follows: TGCGCCAGCAGCTTGGGGAGCGGGGGGAACAATGAGCAGTTCTTC. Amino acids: CASSLGSGGNNEQFF.

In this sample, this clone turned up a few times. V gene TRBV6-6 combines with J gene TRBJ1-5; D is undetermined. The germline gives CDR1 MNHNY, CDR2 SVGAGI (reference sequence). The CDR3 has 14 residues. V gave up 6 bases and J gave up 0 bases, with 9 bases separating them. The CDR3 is CASSSHYSNQPQHF. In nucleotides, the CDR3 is TGTGCCAGCAGCTCCCACTATAGCAATCAGCCCCAGCATTTT.

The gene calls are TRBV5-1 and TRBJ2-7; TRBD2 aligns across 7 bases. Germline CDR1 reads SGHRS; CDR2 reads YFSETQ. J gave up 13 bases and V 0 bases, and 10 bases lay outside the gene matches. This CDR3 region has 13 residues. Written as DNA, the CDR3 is TGCGCCAGCAGCTTGGACCCGAGCGGGAATGACTACTTC. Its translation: CASSLDPSGNDYF. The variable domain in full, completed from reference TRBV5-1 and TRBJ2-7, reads KAGVTQTPRYLIKTRGQQVTLSCSPISGHRSVSWYQQTPGQGLQFLFEYFSETQRNKGNFPGRFSGRQFSNSRSEMNVSTLELGDSALYLCASSLDPSGNDYFGPGTRLTVT.